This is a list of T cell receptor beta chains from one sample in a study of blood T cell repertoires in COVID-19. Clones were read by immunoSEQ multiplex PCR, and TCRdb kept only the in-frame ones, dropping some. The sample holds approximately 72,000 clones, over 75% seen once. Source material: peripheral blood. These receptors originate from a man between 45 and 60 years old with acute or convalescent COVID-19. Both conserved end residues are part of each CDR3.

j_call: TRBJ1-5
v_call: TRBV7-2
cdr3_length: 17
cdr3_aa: CASSLRGRGWGNQPQHF

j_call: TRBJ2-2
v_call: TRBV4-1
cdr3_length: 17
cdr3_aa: CASSRADSRRRTGELFF

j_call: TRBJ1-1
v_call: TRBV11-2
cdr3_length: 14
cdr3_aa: CASRPTGENTEAFF

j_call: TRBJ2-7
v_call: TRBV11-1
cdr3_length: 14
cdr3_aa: CASSPAGTDPRRYF

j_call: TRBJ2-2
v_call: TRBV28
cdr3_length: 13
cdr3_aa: CAIRGGSTGELFF

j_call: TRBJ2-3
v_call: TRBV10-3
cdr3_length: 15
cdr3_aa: CAISEGDRGTDTQYF

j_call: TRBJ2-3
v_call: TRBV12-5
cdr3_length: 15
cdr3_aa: CASGSPGQATDTQYF

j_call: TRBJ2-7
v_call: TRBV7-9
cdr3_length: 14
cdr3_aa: CASSSGQGDYEQYF

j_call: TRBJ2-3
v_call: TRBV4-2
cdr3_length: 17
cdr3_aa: CASSHRPGTMSTDTQYF

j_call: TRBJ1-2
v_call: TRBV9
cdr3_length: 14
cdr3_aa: CASSVDRGRRGYTF

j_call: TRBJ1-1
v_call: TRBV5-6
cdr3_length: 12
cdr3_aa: CASRGFGTEAFF

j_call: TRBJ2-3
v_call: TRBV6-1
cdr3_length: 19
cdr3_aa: CASSGLRASGLTSTDTQYF

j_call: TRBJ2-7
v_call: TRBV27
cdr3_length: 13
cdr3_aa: CASIGTETYEQYF

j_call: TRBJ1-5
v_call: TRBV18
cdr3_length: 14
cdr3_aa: CASSPGGGNQPQHF

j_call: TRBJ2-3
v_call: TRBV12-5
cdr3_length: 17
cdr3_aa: CASGSSHSGGNTDTQYF

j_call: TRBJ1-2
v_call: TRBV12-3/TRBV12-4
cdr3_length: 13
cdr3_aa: CASSLNTNYGYTF

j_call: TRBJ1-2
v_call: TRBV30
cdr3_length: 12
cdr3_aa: CAWTRTAGGYTF

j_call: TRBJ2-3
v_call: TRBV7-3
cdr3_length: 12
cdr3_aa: CASSFAADTQYF

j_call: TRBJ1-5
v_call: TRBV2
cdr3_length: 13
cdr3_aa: CASWTGSNQPQHF

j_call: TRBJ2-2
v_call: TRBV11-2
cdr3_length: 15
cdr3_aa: CASRYTRGNTGELFF

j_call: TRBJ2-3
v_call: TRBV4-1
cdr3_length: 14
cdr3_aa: CASSQEGAGDTQYF

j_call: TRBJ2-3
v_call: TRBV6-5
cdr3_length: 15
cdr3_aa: CASSSRDSSTDTQYF

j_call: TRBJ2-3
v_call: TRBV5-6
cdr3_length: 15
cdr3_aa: CASSRELALADTQYF

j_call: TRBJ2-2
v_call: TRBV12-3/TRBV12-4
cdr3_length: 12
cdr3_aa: CASSPDTGELFF

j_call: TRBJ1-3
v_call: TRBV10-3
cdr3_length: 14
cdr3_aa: CASGQDHSGNTIYF

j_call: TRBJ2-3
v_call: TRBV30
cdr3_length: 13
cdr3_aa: CAWRRQGGDTQYF

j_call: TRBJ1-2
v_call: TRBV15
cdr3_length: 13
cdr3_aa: CATSGRGRYGYTF

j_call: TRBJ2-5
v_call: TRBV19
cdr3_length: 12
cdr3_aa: CASSTDLGTQYF

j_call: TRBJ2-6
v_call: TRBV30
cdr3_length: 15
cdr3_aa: CACGLGQAGANVLTF

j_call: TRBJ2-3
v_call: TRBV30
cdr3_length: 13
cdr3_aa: CAGSGGAADTQYF

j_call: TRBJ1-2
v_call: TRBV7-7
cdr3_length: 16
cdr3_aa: CASSIGDRAPGYGYTF

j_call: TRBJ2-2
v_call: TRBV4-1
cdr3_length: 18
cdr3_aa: CASSQDWKAPSGTGELFF

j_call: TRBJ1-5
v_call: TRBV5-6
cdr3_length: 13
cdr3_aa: CASSGGANQPQHF

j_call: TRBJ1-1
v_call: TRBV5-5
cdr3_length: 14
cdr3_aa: CASSLARGNTEAFF

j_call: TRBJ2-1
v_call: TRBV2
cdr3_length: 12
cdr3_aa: CASNERGDEQFF

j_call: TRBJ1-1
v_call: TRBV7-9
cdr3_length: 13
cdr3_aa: CASSVEPNTEAFF

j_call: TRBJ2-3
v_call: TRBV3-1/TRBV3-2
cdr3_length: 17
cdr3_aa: CASSQENYRYSTDTQYF

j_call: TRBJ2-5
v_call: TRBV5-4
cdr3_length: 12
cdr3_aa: CASSQDFGTQYF

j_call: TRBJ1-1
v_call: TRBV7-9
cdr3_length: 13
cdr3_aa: CASSSIRTSEAFF

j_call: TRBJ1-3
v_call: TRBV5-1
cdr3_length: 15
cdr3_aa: CASSLNSQTGNTIYF